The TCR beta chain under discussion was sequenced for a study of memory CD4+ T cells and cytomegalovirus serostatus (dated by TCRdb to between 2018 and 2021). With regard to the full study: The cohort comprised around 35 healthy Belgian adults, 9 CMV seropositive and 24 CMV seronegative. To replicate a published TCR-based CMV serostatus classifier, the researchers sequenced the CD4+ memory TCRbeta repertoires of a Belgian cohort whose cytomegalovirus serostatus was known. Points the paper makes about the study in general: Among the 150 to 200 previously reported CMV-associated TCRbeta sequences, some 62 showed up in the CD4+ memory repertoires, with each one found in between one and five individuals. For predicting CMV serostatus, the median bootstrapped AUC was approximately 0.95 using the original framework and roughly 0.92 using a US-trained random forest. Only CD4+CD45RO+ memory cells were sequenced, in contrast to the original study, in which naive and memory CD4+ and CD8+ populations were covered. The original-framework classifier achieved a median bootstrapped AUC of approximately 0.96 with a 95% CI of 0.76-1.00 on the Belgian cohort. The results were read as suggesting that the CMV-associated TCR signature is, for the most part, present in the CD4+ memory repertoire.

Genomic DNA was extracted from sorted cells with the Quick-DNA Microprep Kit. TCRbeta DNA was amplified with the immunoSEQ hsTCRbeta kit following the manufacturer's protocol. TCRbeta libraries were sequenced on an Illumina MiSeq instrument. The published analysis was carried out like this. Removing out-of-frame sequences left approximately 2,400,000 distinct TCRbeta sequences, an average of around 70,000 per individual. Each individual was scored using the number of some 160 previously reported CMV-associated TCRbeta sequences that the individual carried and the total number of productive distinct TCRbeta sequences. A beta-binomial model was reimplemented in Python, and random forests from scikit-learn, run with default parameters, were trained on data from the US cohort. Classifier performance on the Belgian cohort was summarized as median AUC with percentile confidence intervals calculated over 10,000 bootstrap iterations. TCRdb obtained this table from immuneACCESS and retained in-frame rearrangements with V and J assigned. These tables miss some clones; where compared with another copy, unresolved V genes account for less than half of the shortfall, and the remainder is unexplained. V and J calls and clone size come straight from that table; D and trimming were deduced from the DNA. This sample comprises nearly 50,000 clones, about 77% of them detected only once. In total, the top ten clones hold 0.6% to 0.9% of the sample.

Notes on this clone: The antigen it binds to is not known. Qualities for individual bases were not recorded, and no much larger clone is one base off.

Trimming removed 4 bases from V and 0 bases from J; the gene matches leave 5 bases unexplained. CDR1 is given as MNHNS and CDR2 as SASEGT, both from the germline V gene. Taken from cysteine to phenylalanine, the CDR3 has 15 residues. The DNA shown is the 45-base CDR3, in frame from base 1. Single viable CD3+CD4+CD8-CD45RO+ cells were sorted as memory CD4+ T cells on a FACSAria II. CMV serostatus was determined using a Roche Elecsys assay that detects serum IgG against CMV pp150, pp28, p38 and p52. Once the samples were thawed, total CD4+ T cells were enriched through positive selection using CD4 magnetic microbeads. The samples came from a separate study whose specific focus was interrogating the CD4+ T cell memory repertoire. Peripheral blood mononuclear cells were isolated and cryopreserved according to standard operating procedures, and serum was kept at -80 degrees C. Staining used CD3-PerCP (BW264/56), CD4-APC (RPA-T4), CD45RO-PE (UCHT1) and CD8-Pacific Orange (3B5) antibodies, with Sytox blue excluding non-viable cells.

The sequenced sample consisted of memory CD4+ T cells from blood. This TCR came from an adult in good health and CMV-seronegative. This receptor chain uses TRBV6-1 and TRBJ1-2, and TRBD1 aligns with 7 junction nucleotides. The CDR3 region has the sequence CASSGGQLSNYGYTF. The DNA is TGTGCCAGCAGTGGGGGACAGCTATCTAACTATGGCTACACCTTC.